This TCR beta chain was recorded in a study of identical twins. This clonotype is a singleton in its sample. One entry per CDR3 protein results from TCRdb running MiXCR on the 5' RACE reads. The table has approximately 500,000 distinct CDR3 sequences, 20% to 30% seen once. The CDR3 runs 16 residues. The ends were cut back, 0 bases at V and 0 bases at J, with 11 bases in the middle. Germline CDR1 is SGDLS and CDR2 is YYNGEE. The data were also submitted as part of a second study, on T cells expressing NK-cell markers.

This TCR was recovered from a woman between 18 and 29 years old in good health. J is TRBJ2-3 and V is TRBV9; a possible D gene is TRBD2 (5 bases). Sequenced input: CD4+ T cells sorted from blood. In DNA form, the CDR3 reads TGTGCCAGCAGCGTAGGTTGGGCGGGTAGCACAGATACGCAGTATTTT. This codes for CASSVGWAGSTDTQYF. The full variable domain, rest sourced from reference TRBV9 and TRBJ2-3, is DSGVTQTPKHLITATGQRVTLRCSPRSGDLSVYWYQQSLDQGLQFLIQYYNGEERAKGNILERFSAQQFPDLHSELNLSSLELGDSALYFCASSVGWAGSTDTQYFGPGTRLTVL.